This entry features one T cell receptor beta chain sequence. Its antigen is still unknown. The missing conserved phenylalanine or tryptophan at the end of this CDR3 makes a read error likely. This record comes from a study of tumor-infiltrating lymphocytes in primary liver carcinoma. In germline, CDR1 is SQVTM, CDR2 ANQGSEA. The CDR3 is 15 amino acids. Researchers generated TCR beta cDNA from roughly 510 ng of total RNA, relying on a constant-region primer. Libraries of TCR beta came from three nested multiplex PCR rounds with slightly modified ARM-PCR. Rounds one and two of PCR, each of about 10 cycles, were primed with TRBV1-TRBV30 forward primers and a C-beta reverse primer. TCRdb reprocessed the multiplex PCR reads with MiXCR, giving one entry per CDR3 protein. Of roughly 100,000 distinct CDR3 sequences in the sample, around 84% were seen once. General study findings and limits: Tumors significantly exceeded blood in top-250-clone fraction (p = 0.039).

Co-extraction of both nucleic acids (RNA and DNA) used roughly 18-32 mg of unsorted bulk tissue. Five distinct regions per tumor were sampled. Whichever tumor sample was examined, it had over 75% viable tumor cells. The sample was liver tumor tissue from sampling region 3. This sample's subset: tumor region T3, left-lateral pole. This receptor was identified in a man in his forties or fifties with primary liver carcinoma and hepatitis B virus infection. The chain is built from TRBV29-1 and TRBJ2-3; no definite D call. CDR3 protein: CSVEGRAGITDMQYC. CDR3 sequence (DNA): TGCAGCGTTGAAGGCCGGGCCGGCATCACAGATATGCAGTATTGT.